This TCR beta chain is drawn from a study of blood T cell repertoires in COVID-19. TCRdb's copy holds only in-frame clones and misses some; the assay was immunoSEQ multiplex PCR. The data contain approximately 180,000 clones, 89% of them seen just once; the ten biggest clones take up under 3%. J was trimmed by 5 bases and V by 4 bases; bases with no gene match: 5. CDR1 and CDR2 (germline): SGHKS, YYEKEE (reference sequence). CDR3 size: 14 residues. The rearrangement links TRBV5-5 to TRBJ2-5; 10 bases are a match to TRBD1. Sequenced material: PBMCs or T cells enriched from blood (not recorded which). This sequence was found in a woman in her thirties or forties with acute COVID-19. CDR3 loop: CASSPDRGVETQYF. The CDR3 DNA reads as TGTGCCAGCAGCCCGGACAGGGGGGTCGAGACCCAGTACTTC.